What follows are 32 T cell receptor beta chains derived from one specimen sequenced in a study of metastatic and nonmetastatic thyroid tumors. No patient had received any treatment before thyroid surgery. With MiXCR, TCRdb called clones anew from the PCR reads. Of about 13,000 clones listed, 20% to 25% are singletons. The sequenced material came from blood. Receptor source: a female donor with papillary thyroid cancer or a benign thyroid nodule (not recorded which). Some clones in this sample may be carry-over from other donors' samples.

There are many counts of this clone. The V call is TRBV9, the J call TRBJ1-3; 7 bases line up with TRBD1. Unmatched junction bases numbered 8, after V lost 1 base and J lost 1 base. Germline V gene lookup returns CDR1 SGDLS and CDR2 YYNGEE. The CDR3 spans 17 residues. The CDR3 DNA follows: TGTGCCAGCAGCGTAAGGGGGACAGCCCTTTCTGGAAACACCATATATTTT. This sequence encodes CASSVRGTALSGNTIYF. The complete variable domain, with remaining parts taken from reference TRBV9 and TRBJ1-3, reads DSGVTQTPKHLITATGQRVTLRCSPRSGDLSVYWYQQSLDQGLQFLIQYYNGEERAKGNILERFSAQQFPDLHSELNLSSLELGDSALYFCASSVRGTALSGNTIYFGEGSWLTVV.

The chain employs TRBV4-2 and TRBJ2-7, with D possibly matching TRBD2 (5 bases). The CDR3 covers 14 residues. V shed 5 bases and J shed 3 bases, with 14 bases lying between them. Germline loops: CDR1 LGHNA, CDR2 YNFKEQ. CDR3 protein: CASSVVGAVYEQYF. In DNA form, the CDR3 reads TGTGCCAGCAGCGTCGTAGGAGCGGTCTACGAGCAGTACTTC.

This clone is classed as medium-sized (0.01 to 0.1%). V is TRBV24-1 and J is TRBJ2-1; 8 bases map to TRBD1. The V and J ends lost 4 bases and 5 bases, in that order; junction bases with no gene match: 6. In germline, CDR1 is KGHDR, CDR2 SFDVKD. This CDR3 is built from 15 residues. Here the CDR3 reads CATSDSGTGHNEQFF. CDR3 nucleotides: TGTGCCACCAGTGACTCCGGGACAGGACACAATGAGCAGTTCTTC.

There are many counts of this clone. V is TRBV4-1 and J is TRBJ1-2; D not resolved. The V gene lost 0 bases and the J gene lost 2 bases, with 7 bases spanning the gap. The CDR3 loop spans 14 amino acids. Germline V gene data show CDR1 as MGHRA and CDR2 as YSYEKL. CDR3 region: CASSQEGQNYGYTF. CDR3 nucleotides: TGCGCCAGCAGCCAAGAGGGCCAGAACTATGGCTACACCTTC.

Judged by abundance, this clone is medium-sized. The V and J genes are TRBV28 and TRBJ2-7; 8 bases align to TRBD1. Per germline, CDR1 MDHEN and CDR2 SYDVKM. V was pared by 6 bases and J by 6 bases, with 10 bases of the junction left unmatched. The CDR3 runs to 14 residues. CDR3: CASSADAGGGEQYF. CDR3 nucleotide sequence: TGTGCCAGCAGCGCCGATGCAGGGGGCGGCGAGCAGTACTTC.

The table lists this clone with many counts. V is TRBV7-3 and J is TRBJ2-5; TRBD2 matches at 10 bases. V shed 2 bases and J 2 bases; nucleotides not matched to a gene: 5. This CDR3 has 16 residues. In germline, CDR1 is SGHTA, CDR2 FQGTGA. CDR3 residues: CASSLGSSGGQETQYF. CDR3 nucleotides: TGTGCCAGCAGCTTAGGGTCTAGCGGGGGACAAGAGACCCAGTACTTC.

This clone has at least ten counts. The genes are TRBV24-1 and TRBJ2-5; D gene uncertain. The CDR3 runs 14 residues. V was trimmed by 6 bases and J by 1 base, leaving 11 bases between them. Germline assignment: CDR1 KGHDR and CDR2 SFDVKD. The CDR3 sequence is CATSNEGPQETQYF. DNA for the CDR3: TGTGCCACCAGTAATGAAGGGCCCCAAGAGACCCAGTACTTC.

The table lists this clone with many counts. The chain couples TRBV5-6 to TRBJ2-7, with D perhaps matching TRBD2 (7 bases). V lost 1 base to trimming and J lost 4 bases, with 15 bases between them. The CDR3 has 15 residues. Germline loops: CDR1 SGHDT, CDR2 YYEEEE. CDR3 amino acids: CASSLLAGEGYEQYF. In DNA form, the CDR3 reads TGTGCCAGCAGCTTGTTGGCAGGGGAGGGATACGAGCAGTACTTC.

V and J are TRBV5-1 and TRBJ2-7, with TRBD1 matching 9 bases. Trimming cost V 4 bases and J 3 bases; bases outside gene matches: 17. Per the germline V gene, CDR1 is SGHRS and CDR2 is YFSETQ. This CDR3 is built from 18 residues. As DNA, the CDR3 is TGCGCCAGCAGCCTCCGGACAGGGGATGAAAACATTGACTACGAGCAGTACTTC. Translating gives CASSLRTGDENIDYEQYF.

This clone was recorded at least ten times. The chain recombines TRBV7-9 with TRBJ2-3; TRBD2 agrees at 8 bases. The CDR3 spans 16 residues. The junction had 6 bases not matched to a gene; V was cut back by 2 bases and J by 2 bases. Germline V gene data show CDR1 as SEHNR and CDR2 as FQNEAQ (reference sequence). This CDR3 reads CASSLLAGQPTDTQYF. The CDR3 DNA sequence: TGTGCCAGCAGCTTATTAGCGGGACAACCCACAGATACGCAGTATTTT. The complete variable domain, with remaining parts taken from reference TRBV7-9 and TRBJ2-3, reads DTGVSQNPRHKITKRGQNVTFRCDPISEHNRLYWYRQTLGQGPEFLTYFQNEAQLEKSRLLSDRFSAERPKGSFSTLEIQRTEQGDSAMYLCASSLLAGQPTDTQYFGPGTRLTVL.

This clone was recorded at least ten times. The chain couples TRBV20-1 to TRBJ1-5; D gene ambiguous. Per germline, CDR1 DFQATT and CDR2 SNEGSKA (reference sequence). The V end was cut by 0 bases, the J end by 3 bases, with 12 bases between. This CDR3 is built from 15 residues. The CDR3 bases are TGCAGTGCTAGAGACTCAGGACGGATCAATCAGCCCCAGCATTTT. This codes for CSARDSGRINQPQHF.

This clone was recorded many times. A much larger clone is a single base away; this may be a read error. This chain joins TRBV19 and TRBJ1-1, with D perhaps TRBD1 (6 bases). The CDR3 length is 15 residues. Germline CDR1 is LNHDA and CDR2 is SQIVND (reference sequence). The CDR3 bases are TGTGCCAGTAGTATAGTAGGGACACCGAACGCTGAAGCTTTCTTT. Encoded protein: CASSIVGTPNAEAFF.

Relative to its sample, this clone is medium-sized. V is TRBV30 and J is TRBJ1-2; tentative D call: TRBD1 (5 bases). CDR3 length equals 13 residues. The V end was cut by 0 bases, the J end by 9 bases, with 14 bases between. CDR1 is GTSNPN and CDR2 is SVGIG in the germline V gene (reference sequence). The CDR3 DNA sequence: TGTGCCTGGAGTGTAGGGGATTCCGGGAGCTACACCTTC. Its protein product is CAWSVGDSGSYTF.

This clone has at least ten counts. The V and J genes are TRBV2 and TRBJ1-4; TRBD1 is a possible D gene (6 bases). The ends were cut back, 2 bases at V and 4 bases at J, with 11 bases in the middle. CDR1 and CDR2 from the germline V gene are SNHLY and FYNNEI. The CDR3 spans 15 residues. CDR3 loop: CASSEWGGRNEKLFF. The CDR3 DNA is TGTGCCAGCAGTGAATGGGGGGGCCGTAATGAAAAACTGTTTTTT.

This clone was found a few times. The V and J genes are TRBV28 and TRBJ2-7, with 9 bases identical to TRBD2. The germline V gene encodes CDR1 MDHEN and CDR2 SYDVKM. Trimming cost V 4 bases and J 1 base; bases outside gene matches: 11. This CDR3 is built from 17 residues. CDR3 DNA: TGTGCCAGCAGTTCTAACCGACTAGCGGCGCTATCCTACGAGCAGTACTTC. Residues: CASSSNRLAALSYEQYF.

This clone was observed many times. V is TRBV21-1 and J is TRBJ2-3; the D segment call TRBD2 is taken from the table without a DNA check. TRBV21-1 is marked as a pseudogene. This CDR3 contains 19 residues. The CDR3 protein is CASQQTWLGREGGTDTQYF. CDR3 nucleotide sequence: TGTGCCAGCCAGCAGACTTGGTTGGGGCGGGAGGGAGGTACAGATACGCAGTATTTT.

The V and J genes are TRBV11-2 and TRBJ2-7; D is perhaps TRBD1 (6 bases). V shed 4 bases and J shed 2 bases, with 9 bases lying between them. There are 13 residues in the CDR3. Germline loops: CDR1 SGHAT, CDR2 FQNNGV. The CDR3 coding sequence is TGTGCCAGCAGCTCTTGGGACACCTACGAGCAGTACTTC. This sequence encodes CASSSWDTYEQYF.

This clone was observed a few times. The CDR3 DNA reads TGTGCCAGCAGTGACTCGAATGAGTACAATGAGCAGTTCTTC. It yields the protein CASSDSNEYNEQFF. The chain recombines TRBV6-4 with TRBJ2-1; D is undetermined. The germline gives CDR1 MRHNA, CDR2 SNTAGT. Trimming removed 0 bases from V and 4 bases from J, with 7 bases in between. The CDR3 runs to 14 residues.

This clone was observed at least ten times. The chain links TRBV5-1 to TRBJ2-3; no definite D call. Trimming removed 0 bases from V and 0 bases from J, with 8 bases in between. Germline V gene sequence: CDR1 SGHRS, CDR2 YFSETQ. This CDR3 is 15 amino acids long. The CDR3 bases are TGCGCCAGCAGCTTGGTGCGCCCTAGCACAGATACGCAGTATTTT. Translating gives CASSLVRPSTDTQYF.

The V call is TRBV19, the J call TRBJ1-5; TRBD1 is a possible D gene (6 bases). Germline V lookup: CDR1 LNHDA, CDR2 SQIVND (reference sequence). There are 17 residues in the CDR3. With 3 bases removed from V and 6 bases from J, the gap between germline ends came to 21 bases. The CDR3 DNA reads as TGTGCCAGTAGTATTGCAAAGACCAGAGAGGGGGTTCAGCCCCAGCATTTT. Protein product: CASSIAKTREGVQPQHF.

The chain couples TRBV20-1 to TRBJ2-3; D possibly corresponds to TRBD2 (5 bases). Germline V lookup: CDR1 DFQATT, CDR2 SNEGSKA (reference sequence). The germline V and J ends were trimmed by 3 bases and 5 bases, with 12 bases remaining between them. This CDR3 region has 13 residues. Here the CDR3 DNA reads TGCAGTGCTAGTCTGACTACTGAAGATACGCAGTATTTT. It codes for CSASLTTEDTQYF.

V is TRBV11-2 and J is TRBJ1-1, with D unresolved. The CDR3 is 14 residues long. CDR1 is SGHAT, CDR2 FQNNGV, per germline. The V and J ends lost 2 bases and 2 bases respectively, with 9 bases between them. For the CDR3, the DNA is TGTGCCAGCAGCTTACTCCGGGAAAACACTGAAGCTTTCTTT. Translation gives CASSLLRENTEAFF.

This chain uses TRBV14 with TRBJ2-1; perhaps TRBD1 as D (6 bases). The germline V gene encodes CDR1 SGHDN and CDR2 FVKESK. Trimming removed 5 bases from V and 2 bases from J, with 16 bases in between. This CDR3 contains 16 residues. The CDR3 here is CASSEMTGPAYNEQFF. The DNA of the CDR3 is TGTGCCAGCAGCGAAATGACAGGTCCGGCCTACAATGAGCAGTTCTTC.

This clone counts as medium-sized. The chain carries TRBV12-3 or TRBV12-4 and TRBJ2-1; 12 bases map to TRBD2. The CDR3 totals 14 residues. V shed 6 bases, J shed 9 bases, and the junction held 6 bases outside the gene matches. CDR3 in amino acids: CASRERLAGVEQFF. In DNA, the CDR3 is TGTGCCAGCAGGGAAAGACTAGCGGGGGTTGAGCAGTTCTTC.

This chain connects TRBV28 to TRBJ1-3; D gene unclear. This CDR3 comprises 16 residues. Germline loops: CDR1 MDHEN, CDR2 SYDVKM. Trimming took off 5 bases at V and 0 bases at J, with 14 bases between the two ends. CDR3 loop: CASSPGWPDSGNTIYF. As DNA, the CDR3 is TGTGCCAGCAGTCCGGGATGGCCGGACTCTGGAAACACCATATATTTT.

This clone has ten or more counts. Here the CDR3 reads CASSSTKLGTTDTQYF. CDR3 sequence (DNA): TGTGCCAGCAGTTCGACGAAACTCGGGACCACAGATACGCAGTATTTT. This chain joins TRBV11-1 and TRBJ2-3; D is perhaps TRBD1 or TRBD2 (5 bases each). Germline V gene data show CDR1 as SGHAT and CDR2 as FQDESV (reference sequence). The CDR3 contains 16 residues. With 6 bases removed from V and 2 bases from J, the gap between germline ends came to 18 bases.

Ten or more counts support this clone. The rearrangement joins TRBV19 to TRBJ1-1, with a tentative D call TRBD1 (5 bases). Looked up from germline, CDR1 is LNHDA and CDR2 is SQIVND (reference sequence). CDR3 length: 16 residues. V was trimmed by 9 bases and J by 2 bases, leaving 22 bases between them. This chain's CDR3 is CASAPGHKGGNTEAFF. CDR3 DNA sequence: TGTGCCAGCGCCCCAGGACACAAGGGAGGAAACACTGAAGCTTTCTTT. Full variable domain (missing parts from reference TRBV19 and TRBJ1-1): DGGITQSPKYLFRKEGQNVTLSCEQNLNHDAMYWYRQDPGQGLRLIYYSQIVNDFQKGDIAEGYSVSREKKESFPLTVTSAQKNPTAFYLCASAPGHKGGNTEAFFGQGTRLTVV.

This chain links TRBV9 with TRBJ1-1; D unresolved. Trimming stripped 4 bases from V and 1 base from J, with 11 bases between. Germline assignment: CDR1 SGDLS and CDR2 YYNGEE. This CDR3 contains 14 residues. The CDR3 spells CASSPRTGNTEAFF. Written as DNA, the CDR3 is TGTGCCAGCAGCCCCCGGACGGGGAACACTGAAGCTTTCTTT. The full variable domain, in which reference TRBV9 and TRBJ1-1 provide the parts outside the CDR3, is DSGVTQTPKHLITATGQRVTLRCSPRSGDLSVYWYQQSLDQGLQFLIQYYNGEERAKGNILERFSAQQFPDLHSELNLSSLELGDSALYFCASSPRTGNTEAFFGQGTRLTVV.

This clone was counted ten times or more. V gene TRBV3-1 combines with J gene TRBJ2-1; TRBD1 might be the D (6 bases). The CDR3 length is 11 residues. V shed 5 bases and J shed 16 bases, with 15 bases lying between them. Per the germline V gene, CDR1 is LGHDT and CDR2 is YNNKEL (reference sequence). CDR3 amino acids: CASSATGLSFF. Here the CDR3 DNA reads TGTGCCAGCAGCGCGACAGGTCTAAGTTTCTTC.

In this sample, this clone turned up many times. This chain links TRBV18 with TRBJ2-5; D is unresolved. This CDR3 has 13 residues. CDR1 and CDR2 (germline): KGHSH, LQKENI. V lost 0 bases to trimming and J lost 1 base, with 3 bases between them. CDR3: CASSPPVQETQYF. CDR3 nucleotides: TGTGCCAGCTCACCACCCGTCCAAGAGACCCAGTACTTC.

By share, this clone ranks as medium-sized (0.01 to 0.1%). The chain couples TRBV12-3 or TRBV12-4 to TRBJ2-7; perhaps TRBD1 as D (6 bases). With 1 base removed from V and 2 bases from J, the gap between germline ends came to 12 bases. The length of the CDR3 is 15 residues. The CDR3 is CASSLGTVKTYEQYF. CDR3 DNA sequence: TGTGCCAGCAGTTTAGGGACAGTTAAAACCTACGAGCAGTACTTC.

This clone was picked up many times. The J gene is TRBJ2-2, the V gene TRBV3-1; 14 positions match TRBD2. CDR1 is LGHDT, CDR2 YNNKEL, per germline (reference sequence). The CDR3 sequence is 20 residues long. V lost 4 bases to trimming and J lost 4 bases; unmatched junction nucleotides: 14. The CDR3 sequence: CASSRTGTSGSKGSTGELFF. In DNA, the CDR3 is TGTGCCAGCAGCCGCACCGGGACTAGCGGGAGTAAAGGCAGCACCGGGGAGCTGTTTTTT.